The clone carrying this TCR beta chain has ten or more counts. What it recognizes is unknown. CDR1 is MNHEY and CDR2 is SMNVEV in the germline V gene (reference sequence). There are 14 residues in the CDR3. V shed 3 bases and J shed 2 bases, with 10 bases lying between them. The source of the sample is a study of T cells in Graves' hyperthyroidism and ophthalmopathy. Study-wide findings and caveats: Prediction of ophthalmopathy progression came a median around 6 months pre-onset.

The investigators amplified TCR beta CDR3 regions from RNA transcripts. During a first-round RT-PCR of the TCR CDR3, the HTBI primer set was used. Each CDR3 protein is one row after TCRdb ran MiXCR on the multiplex PCR reads. The sample consists of about 640,000 distinct CDR3 sequences, less than 25% of them appearing once. V and J are TRBV27 and TRBJ1-1; D possibly corresponds to TRBD1 (5 bases). The clonotype comes from a man aged 30 to 39 with Graves' ophthalmopathy. Material for sequencing was blood. CDR3 sequence: CASSFTGLNTEAFF. In DNA form, the CDR3 reads TGTGCCAGCAGTTTTACAGGCCTAAACACTGAAGCTTTCTTT.